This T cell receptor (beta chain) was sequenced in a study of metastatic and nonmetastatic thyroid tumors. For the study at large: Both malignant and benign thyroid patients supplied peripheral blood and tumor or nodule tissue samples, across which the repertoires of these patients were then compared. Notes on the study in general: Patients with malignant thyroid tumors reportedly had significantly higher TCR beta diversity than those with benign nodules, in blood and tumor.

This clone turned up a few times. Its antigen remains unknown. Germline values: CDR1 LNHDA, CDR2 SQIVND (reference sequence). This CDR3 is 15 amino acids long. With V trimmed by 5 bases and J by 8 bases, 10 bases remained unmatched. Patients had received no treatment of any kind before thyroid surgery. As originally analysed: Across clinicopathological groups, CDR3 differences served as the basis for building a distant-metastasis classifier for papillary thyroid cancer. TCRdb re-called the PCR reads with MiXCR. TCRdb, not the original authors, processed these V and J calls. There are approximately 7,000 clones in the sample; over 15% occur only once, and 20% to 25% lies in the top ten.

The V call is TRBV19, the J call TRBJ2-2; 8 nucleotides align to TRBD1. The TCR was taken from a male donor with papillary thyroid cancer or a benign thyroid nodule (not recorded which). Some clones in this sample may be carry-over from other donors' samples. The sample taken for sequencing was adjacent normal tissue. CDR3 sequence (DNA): TGTGCCAGTAGTCTGCCCGACAGGGGTACAGGGGAGCTGTTTTTT. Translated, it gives CASSLPDRGTGELFF.